Listed here are 10 T cell receptor beta chains from one sample, sequenced in a study of blood T cell repertoires in COVID-19. Only in-frame clones appear in the TCRdb table, and some are missing; sequencing was by immunoSEQ multiplex PCR. Here the sample spans around 12,000 clones, around 74% being singletons. Source material: peripheral blood. Receptors were obtained from a woman of 80 years or more with acute or convalescent COVID-19.

The chain combines TRBV27 with TRBJ1-1; 10 nucleotides match TRBD1. CDR3 length: 16 amino acids. The V gene's germline CDR1 is MNHEY and CDR2 SMNVEV (reference sequence). Trimming removed 5 bases from V and 4 bases from J; junction bases left unmatched: 10. CDR3 bases: TGTGCCAGCAGTCTGACAGGGGGCGCAGGGGGCACTGAAGCTTTCTTT. This sequence encodes CASSLTGGAGGTEAFF.

The chain employs TRBV11-2 and TRBJ2-3; D unresolved. Germline V gene data show CDR1 as SGHAT and CDR2 as FQNNGV. Trimming took off 0 bases at V and 4 bases at J, with 8 bases between the two ends. The CDR3 is 14 residues long. CDR3 protein: CASSLELLADTQYF. For the CDR3, the DNA is TGTGCCAGCAGCTTAGAGCTACTCGCAGATACGCAGTATTTT.

The chain carries TRBV25-1 and TRBJ1-4, with 7 bases that match TRBD1. Germline V gene sequence: CDR1 MGHDK, CDR2 SYGVNS. The CDR3 totals 14 residues. With 5 bases clipped from V and 5 bases from J, the junction kept 5 bases outside the gene matches. CDR3 nucleotides: TGTGCCAGCAGTCGACAGGGAAGGAATGAAAAACTGTTTTTT. Its protein product is CASSRQGRNEKLFF. The variable domain in full, with the rest retrieved from reference TRBV25-1 and TRBJ1-4, is EADIYQTPRYLVIGTGKKITLECSQTMGHDKMYWYQQDPGMELHLIHYSYGVNSTEKGDLSSESTVSRIRTEHFPLTLESARPSHTSQYLCASSRQGRNEKLFFGSGTQLSVL.

The V and J genes are TRBV14 and TRBJ1-6; TRBD1 agrees at 10 bases. V was pared by 6 bases and J by 7 bases, with 6 bases of the junction left unmatched. The CDR3 is made up of 15 amino acids. CDR1 SGHDN and CDR2 FVKESK come from the germline V gene. The CDR3: CASRQTGGWNSPLHF. The CDR3 DNA is TGTGCCAGCAGACAGACAGGGGGCTGGAATTCACCCCTCCACTTT.

This chain links TRBV18 with TRBJ1-1; D call uncertain. Germline CDR1 reads KGHSH; CDR2 reads LQKENI. The CDR3 consists of 15 residues. V was cut by 3 bases and J by 0 bases, with 11 bases left in between. Here the CDR3 reads CASSPGGAMNTEAFF. Written as DNA, the CDR3 is TGTGCCAGCTCACCCGGAGGAGCTATGAACACTGAAGCTTTCTTT.

V and J are TRBV19 and TRBJ2-7; 14 positions agree with TRBD2. The length of the CDR3 is 15 residues. Trimming took 5 bases from V and 5 from J; bases not matched to a gene: 5. Per germline, CDR1 LNHDA and CDR2 SQIVND (reference sequence). The DNA of the CDR3 is TGTGCCAGTAGTGCCGGACTAGCGGGGGGCCACGAGCAGTACTTC. It specifies CASSAGLAGGHEQYF.

V is TRBV11-2 and J is TRBJ1-6; TRBD1 matches 12 bases. V lost 1 base, J lost 7 bases, and 2 bases stayed unmatched. The length of the CDR3 is 16 residues. The germline gives CDR1 SGHAT, CDR2 FQNNGV. Written as DNA, the CDR3 is TGTGCCAGCAGCTTAGGAGGGACAGGGGGCAATTCACCCCTCCACTTT. Residues: CASSLGGTGGNSPLHF.

V usage is TRBV10-1 and J usage is TRBJ1-1; D perhaps matches TRBD1 (5 bases). The CDR3 runs 14 residues. CDR1 and CDR2 (germline): WNHNN, SYGVQD (reference sequence). V lost 2 bases and J 5 bases, leaving 12 bases between the germline ends. The CDR3, as DNA: TGCGCCAGCAGTGAGGGCGCGTCAGGGACTGAAGCTTTCTTT. Translated, it gives CASSEGASGTEAFF.

The chain links TRBV3-1 (or the pseudogene TRBV3-2) to TRBJ2-1; no firm D call. With 4 bases removed from V and 0 bases from J, the gap between germline ends came to 10 bases. The V gene's germline CDR1 is LGHDT and CDR2 YNNKEL (reference sequence). There are 15 residues in the CDR3. The CDR3 sequence is CASSRSESSYNEQFF. Written as DNA, the CDR3 is TGTGCCAGCAGCCGAAGCGAGAGCTCCTACAATGAGCAGTTCTTC.

Only one count was recorded for this clone. The V gene is TRBV9, the J gene TRBJ1-1; possible D gene TRBD1, 6 bases. Deletions cut 0 bases from V and 11 bases from J, with 17 bases between. Germline values: CDR1 SGDLS, CDR2 YYNGEE. The CDR3 totals 14 residues. The chain's CDR3 is CASSVEGDIFRAFF. The CDR3 nucleotides are TGTGCCAGCAGCGTAGAGGGGGACATTTTTCGGGCTTTCTTT. The full variable domain, its missing parts supplied by reference TRBV9 and TRBJ1-1, is DSGVTQTPKHLITATGQRVTLRCSPRSGDLSVYWYQQSLDQGLQFLIQYYNGEERAKGNILERFSAQQFPDLHSELNLSSLELGDSALYFCASSVEGDIFRAFFGQGTRLTVV.